This TCR beta chain is from a study of cytomegalovirus exposure and HLA in healthy donors. PCR used 60 Vbeta primers and 13 Jbeta primers. The table came from immunoSEQ multiplex PCR; TCRdb's copy has only in-frame clones and leaves some out. The sample holds some 100,000 clones, approximately 73% seen once. This clone has only a few counts. Germline V CDR1 and CDR2: SGHRS, YFSETQ. The CDR3 has 13 amino acids. Trimming removed 6 bases from V and 5 bases from J, with 14 bases in between. The chain is built from TRBV5-1 and TRBJ1-1, with D uncertain. The sample was PBMCs. The TCR sequence derives from a woman aged 45 to 65 in good health and CMV-seropositive. This CDR3 reads CASTDFPATEAFF. The CDR3 DNA sequence: TGCGCCAGCACCGATTTCCCTGCGACTGAAGCTTTCTTT.